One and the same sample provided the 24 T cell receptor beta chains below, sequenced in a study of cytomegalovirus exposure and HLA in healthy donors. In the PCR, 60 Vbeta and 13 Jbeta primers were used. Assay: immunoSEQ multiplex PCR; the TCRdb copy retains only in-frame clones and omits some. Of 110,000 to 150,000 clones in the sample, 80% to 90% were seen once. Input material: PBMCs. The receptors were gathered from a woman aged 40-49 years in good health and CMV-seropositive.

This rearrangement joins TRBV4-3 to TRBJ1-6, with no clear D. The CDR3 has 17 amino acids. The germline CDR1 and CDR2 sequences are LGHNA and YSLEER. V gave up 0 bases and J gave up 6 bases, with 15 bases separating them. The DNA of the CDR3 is TGCGCCAGCAGCCAAGAAGTCCCAGATGAAGTTAATTCACCCCTCCACTTT. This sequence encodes CASSQEVPDEVNSPLHF.

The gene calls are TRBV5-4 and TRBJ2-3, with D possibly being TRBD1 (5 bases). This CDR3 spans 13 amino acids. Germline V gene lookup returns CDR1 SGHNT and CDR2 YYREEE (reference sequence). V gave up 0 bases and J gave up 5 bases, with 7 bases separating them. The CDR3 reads CASSLEGKDTQYF. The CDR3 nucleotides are TGTGCCAGCAGCTTGGAGGGGAAAGATACGCAGTATTTT.

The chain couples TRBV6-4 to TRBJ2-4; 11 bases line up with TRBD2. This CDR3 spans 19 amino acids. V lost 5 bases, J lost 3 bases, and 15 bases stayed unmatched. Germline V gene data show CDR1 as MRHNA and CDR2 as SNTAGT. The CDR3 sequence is CASSRPSGRRLIGKNIQYF. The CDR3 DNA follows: TGTGCCAGCAGTCGGCCTAGCGGGAGGAGGTTGATAGGCAAAAACATTCAGTACTTC.

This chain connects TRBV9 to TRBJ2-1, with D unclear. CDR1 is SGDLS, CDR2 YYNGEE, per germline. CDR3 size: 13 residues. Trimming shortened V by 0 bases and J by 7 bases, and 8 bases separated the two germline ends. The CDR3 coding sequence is TGTGCCAGCAGCGTAGCGGGTAAGAATGAGCAGTTCTTC. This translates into CASSVAGKNEQFF.

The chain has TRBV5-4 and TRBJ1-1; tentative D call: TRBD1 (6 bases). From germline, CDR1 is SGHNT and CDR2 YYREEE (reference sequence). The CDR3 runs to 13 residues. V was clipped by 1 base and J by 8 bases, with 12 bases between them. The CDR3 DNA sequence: TGTGCCAGCAGCTTGATGGGGGGGCTAGAAGCTTTCTTT. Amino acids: CASSLMGGLEAFF. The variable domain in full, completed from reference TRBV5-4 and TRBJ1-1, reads ETGVTQSPTHLIKTRGQQVTLRCSSQSGHNTVSWYQQALGQGPQFIFQYYREEENGRGNFPPRFSGLQFPNYSSELNVNALELDDSALYLCASSLMGGLEAFFGQGTRLTVV.

CDR3 nucleotides: TGTGCCACAACAGGGGTCGGGGTAACTGAAGCTTTCTTT. It specifies CATTGVGVTEAFF. This chain uses TRBV19 with TRBJ1-1, with TRBD1 matching over 7 bases. Germline CDR1 and CDR2: LNHDA and SQIVND (reference sequence). V shed 10 bases and J 5 bases; nucleotides not matched to a gene: 10. This CDR3 comprises 13 residues.

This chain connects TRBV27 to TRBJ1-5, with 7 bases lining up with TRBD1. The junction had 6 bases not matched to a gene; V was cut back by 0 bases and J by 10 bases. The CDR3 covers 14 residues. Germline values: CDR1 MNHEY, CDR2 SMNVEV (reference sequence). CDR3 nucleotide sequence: TGTGCCAGCAGTTTATCGGAAGGGGGCAGCCCCCAGCATTTT. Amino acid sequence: CASSLSEGGSPQHF.

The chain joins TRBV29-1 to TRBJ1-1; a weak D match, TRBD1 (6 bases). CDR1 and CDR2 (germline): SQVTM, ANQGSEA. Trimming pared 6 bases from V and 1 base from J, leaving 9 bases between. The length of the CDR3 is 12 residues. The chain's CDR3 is CSVGTPNTEAFF. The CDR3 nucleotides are TGCAGCGTGGGGACACCGAACACTGAAGCTTTCTTT.

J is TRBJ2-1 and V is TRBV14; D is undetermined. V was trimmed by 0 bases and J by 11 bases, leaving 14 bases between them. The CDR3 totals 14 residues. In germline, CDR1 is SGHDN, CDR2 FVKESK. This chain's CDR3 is CASSQEAVAGQQFF. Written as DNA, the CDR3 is TGTGCCAGCAGCCAAGAGGCGGTAGCCGGTCAGCAGTTCTTC.

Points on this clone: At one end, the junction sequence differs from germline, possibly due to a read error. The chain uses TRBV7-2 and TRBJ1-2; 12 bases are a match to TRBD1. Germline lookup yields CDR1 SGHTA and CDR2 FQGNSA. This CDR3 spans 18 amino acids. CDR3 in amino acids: CASSSGPGWDRGQNGHTF. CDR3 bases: TGTGCCAGCAGCTCAGGACCCGGGTGGGACAGGGGGCAGAATGGCCACACCTTC.

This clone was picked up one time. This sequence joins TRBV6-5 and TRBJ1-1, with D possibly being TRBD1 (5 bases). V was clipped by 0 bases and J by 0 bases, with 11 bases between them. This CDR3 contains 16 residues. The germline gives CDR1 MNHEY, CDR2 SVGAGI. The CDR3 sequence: CASSYSRQSMNTEAFF. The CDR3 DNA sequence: TGTGCCAGCAGTTACTCAAGACAGTCTATGAACACTGAAGCTTTCTTT.

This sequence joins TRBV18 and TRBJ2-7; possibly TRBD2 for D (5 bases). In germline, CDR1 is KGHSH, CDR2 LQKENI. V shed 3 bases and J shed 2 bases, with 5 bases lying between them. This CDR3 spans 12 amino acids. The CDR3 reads CASSPEAYEQYF. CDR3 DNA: TGTGCCAGCTCACCGGAGGCCTACGAGCAGTACTTC.

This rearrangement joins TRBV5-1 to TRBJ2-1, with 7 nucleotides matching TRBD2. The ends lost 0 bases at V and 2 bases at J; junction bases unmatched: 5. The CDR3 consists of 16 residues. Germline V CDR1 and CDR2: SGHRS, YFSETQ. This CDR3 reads CASSLGLAGTYNEQFF. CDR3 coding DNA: TGCGCCAGCAGCTTGGGACTAGCCGGGACCTACAATGAGCAGTTCTTC.

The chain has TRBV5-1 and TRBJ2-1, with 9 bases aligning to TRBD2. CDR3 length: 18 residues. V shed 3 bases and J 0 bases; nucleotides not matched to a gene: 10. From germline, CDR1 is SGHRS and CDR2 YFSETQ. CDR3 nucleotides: TGCGCCAGCAGCTGGAGACTAGCGGAACACAGCTCCTACAATGAGCAGTTCTTC. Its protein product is CASSWRLAEHSSYNEQFF.

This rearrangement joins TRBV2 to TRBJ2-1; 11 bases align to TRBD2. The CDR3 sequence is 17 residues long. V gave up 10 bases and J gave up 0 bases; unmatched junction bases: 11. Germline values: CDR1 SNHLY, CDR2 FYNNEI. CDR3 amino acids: CATFLAGGASSYNEQFF. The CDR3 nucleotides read TGTGCCACCTTTCTAGCGGGAGGTGCGAGCTCCTACAATGAGCAGTTCTTC.

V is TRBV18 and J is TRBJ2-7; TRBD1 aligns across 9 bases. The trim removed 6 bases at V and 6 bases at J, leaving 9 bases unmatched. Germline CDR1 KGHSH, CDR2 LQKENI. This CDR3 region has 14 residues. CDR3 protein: CASSLDRGTGEQYF. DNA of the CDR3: TGTGCCAGCTCCTTAGACAGGGGGACGGGCGAGCAGTACTTC.

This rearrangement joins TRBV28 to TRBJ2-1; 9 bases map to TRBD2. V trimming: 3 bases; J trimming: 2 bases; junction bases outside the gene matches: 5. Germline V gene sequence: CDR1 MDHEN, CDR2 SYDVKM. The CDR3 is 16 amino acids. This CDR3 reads CASSFRASGAYNEQFF. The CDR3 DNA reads TGTGCCAGCAGTTTTAGGGCTAGCGGGGCCTACAATGAGCAGTTCTTC.

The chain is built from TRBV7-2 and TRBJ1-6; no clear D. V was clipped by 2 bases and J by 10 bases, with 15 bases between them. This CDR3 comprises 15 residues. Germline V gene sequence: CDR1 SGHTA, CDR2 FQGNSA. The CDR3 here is CASSLRPLDGSPLHF. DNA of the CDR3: TGTGCCAGCAGCTTACGACCACTTGACGGGTCACCCCTCCACTTT.

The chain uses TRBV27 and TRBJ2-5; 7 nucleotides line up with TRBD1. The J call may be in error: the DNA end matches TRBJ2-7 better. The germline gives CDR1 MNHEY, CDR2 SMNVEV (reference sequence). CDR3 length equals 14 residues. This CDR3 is CASSRQGDFYEQYF. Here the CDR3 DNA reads TGTGCCAGCAGCCGACAGGGAGATTTCTACGAGCAGTACTTC.

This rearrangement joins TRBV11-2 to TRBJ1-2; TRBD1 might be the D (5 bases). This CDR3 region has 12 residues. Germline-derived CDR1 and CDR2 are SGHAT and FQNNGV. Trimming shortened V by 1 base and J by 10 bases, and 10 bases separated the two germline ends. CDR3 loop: CASSLVGGDYTF. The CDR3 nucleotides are TGTGCCAGCAGCTTAGTCGGGGGTGACTACACCTTC.

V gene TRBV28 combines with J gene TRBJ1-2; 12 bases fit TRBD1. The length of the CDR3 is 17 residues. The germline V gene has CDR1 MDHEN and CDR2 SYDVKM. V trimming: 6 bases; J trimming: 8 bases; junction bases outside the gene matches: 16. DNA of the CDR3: TGTGCCAGCAGGACGGCCGGGACAGGGGGCAGAGGGGAGGGCTACACCTTC. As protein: CASRTAGTGGRGEGYTF.

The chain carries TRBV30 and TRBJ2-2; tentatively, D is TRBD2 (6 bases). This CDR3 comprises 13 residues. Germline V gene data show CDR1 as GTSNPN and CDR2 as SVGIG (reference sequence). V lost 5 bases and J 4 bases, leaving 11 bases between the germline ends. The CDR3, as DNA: TGTGCCTGGGGGGGGAGGCTCACCGGGGAGCTGTTTTTT. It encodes CAWGGRLTGELFF.

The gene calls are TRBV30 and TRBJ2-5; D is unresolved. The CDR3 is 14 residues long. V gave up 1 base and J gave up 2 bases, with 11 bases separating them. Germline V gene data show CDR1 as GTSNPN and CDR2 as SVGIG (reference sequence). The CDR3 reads CAWSAISGQETQYF. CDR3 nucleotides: TGTGCCTGGAGTGCCATCTCGGGTCAAGAGACCCAGTACTTC.

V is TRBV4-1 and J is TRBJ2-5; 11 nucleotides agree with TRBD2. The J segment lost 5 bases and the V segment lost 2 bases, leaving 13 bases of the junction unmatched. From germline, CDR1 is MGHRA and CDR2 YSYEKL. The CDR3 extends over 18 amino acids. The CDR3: CASSQRLAGYAQRETQYF. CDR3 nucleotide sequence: TGCGCCAGCAGCCAACGACTAGCGGGGTATGCTCAGAGGGAGACCCAGTACTTC.